The clone carrying this T cell receptor beta chain appeared a single time. The antigen is not known. The sample comes from a study of STAT5B mutations in CD4+ large granular lymphocyte leukemia. Study-wide context: Anti-CD4 microbead selection came after CD8+ cell depletion in cryopreserved samples.

From germline, CDR1 is SGHTA and CDR2 FQGTGA. The CDR3 loop spans 15 amino acids. V lost 7 bases and J 3 bases, leaving 16 bases between the germline ends. Notes on the study in general: Top patient clones used TRBV06 genes more often: 8/27 versus 2/35 in controls. Patient cell sources varied; roughly 6 CD4-sorted samples entered the clonality comparison.

Profiling relied on immunoSEQ multiplex PCR, and the TCRdb table lists in-frame clones only, not all of them. Of under 8,500 clones listed, approximately 89% are singletons. Input material: PBMCs. The chain has TRBV7-3 and TRBJ2-1, with D perhaps assigned TRBD1 or TRBD2 (7 bases each). The sequence came from a woman aged 70 to 79 with CD4+ T-cell large granular lymphocyte leukemia. The CDR3 DNA reads TGTGCCAGCACCCCAGGGGGGGGAAGCTACAATGAGCAGTTCTTC. Protein sequence: CASTPGGGSYNEQFF.